This record concerns one T cell receptor (beta chain) sequence. What it binds is unknown. This CDR3 region has 15 residues. J lost 3 bases, V lost 4 bases, and 7 bases had no gene match. From germline, CDR1 is SGHNT and CDR2 YYREEE (reference sequence). The assay was immunoSEQ multiplex PCR, and TCRdb's table has in-frame clones only and misses some. The sample has approximately 12,000 clones, around 81% seen once. This specimen comes from a study of tumor-infiltrating lymphocytes in localized non-small cell lung cancer. Findings and caveats of the study: Tumor T-cell fraction was not associated with recurrence-free survival.

The TCR comes from a human donor with non-small cell lung cancer. This chain uses TRBV5-4 with TRBJ2-3; 8 bases line up with TRBD1. The sample comprised lung tumor tissue. The CDR3 region is CASSRGQGGTDTQYF. CDR3 DNA sequence: TGTGCCAGCAGCCGCGGACAGGGTGGTACAGATACGCAGTATTTT.